The 11 T cell receptor beta chains reported below all come from one sample, sequenced in a study of cytomegalovirus exposure and HLA in healthy donors. PCR primers comprised 60 Vbeta and 13 Jbeta primers. Here immunoSEQ multiplex PCR was the method, and the copy in TCRdb shows in-frame clones only, minus some. The data show about 200,000 clones, about four fifths seen once. The sequencing sample was made of PBMCs. These receptors were collected from a boy between 2 and 15 years old in good health and CMV-seronegative.

This chain joins TRBV9 and TRBJ2-1; possible D gene TRBD1, 6 bases. Germline V gives CDR1 SGDLS, CDR2 YYNGEE. The germline V and J ends were trimmed by 4 bases and 6 bases, with 17 bases remaining between them. The CDR3 sequence is 15 residues long. The CDR3 region has the DNA TGTGCCAGCAGCCCTCGACAGGTCGCCGGCAATGAGCAGTTCTTC. It specifies CASSPRQVAGNEQFF.

The chain has TRBV18 and TRBJ1-1, with 10 bases matching TRBD1. Germline V gene lookup returns CDR1 KGHSH and CDR2 LQKENI. The ends lost 3 bases at V and 11 bases at J; junction bases unmatched: 3. This CDR3 is 12 amino acids long. The CDR3 coding sequence is TGTGCCAGCTCACCGGGACAGGGGAGCGCTTTCTTT. This codes for CASSPGQGSAFF.

The chain is built from TRBV5-4 and TRBJ2-2; D is ambiguous. This CDR3 region has 16 residues. Germline V lookup: CDR1 SGHNT, CDR2 YYREEE (reference sequence). Between the trimmed V and J ends, which lost 0 bases and 4 bases, there was a span of 13 bases. The DNA of the CDR3 is TGTGCCAGCAGCTTGGGGTCTGTTCGCGGCACCGGGGAGCTGTTTTTT. It encodes CASSLGSVRGTGELFF.

The J gene is TRBJ1-2, the V gene TRBV6-1; TRBD1 aligns across 7 bases. J was trimmed by 2 bases and V by 4 bases; bases with no gene match: 4. The CDR3 sequence is 14 residues long. Germline-derived CDR1 and CDR2 are MNHNS and SASEGT. The CDR3 DNA reads as TGTGCCAGCAGTGTCGCCAGGGGGAACTATGGCTACACCTTC. It codes for CASSVARGNYGYTF.

The V gene is TRBV11-2, the J gene TRBJ2-5, with 7 nucleotides matching TRBD2. Germline-derived CDR1 and CDR2 are SGHAT and FQNNGV. This CDR3 contains 15 residues. V dropped 2 bases and J dropped 3; count of bases not matched to a gene: 6. CDR3: CASSLRASGKETQYF. DNA of the CDR3: TGTGCCAGCAGCTTAAGGGCTAGCGGTAAAGAGACCCAGTACTTC.

Only one count was recorded for this clone. The V gene is TRBV27, the J gene TRBJ2-5; TRBD1 agrees at 8 bases. With the DNA end fitting TRBJ2-7 better, the J assignment may be wrong. This CDR3 is 14 amino acids long. The germline V gene has CDR1 MNHEY and CDR2 SMNVEV (reference sequence). CDR3 in amino acids: CASRLRQGAFEQYF. CDR3 coding DNA: TGTGCCAGCAGGCTACGGCAGGGGGCCTTCGAGCAGTACTTC.

This sequence joins TRBV5-6 and TRBJ1-6; 7 bases match TRBD1. CDR1 and CDR2 (germline): SGHDT, YYEEEE. Trimming took 1 base from V and 7 from J; bases not matched to a gene: 8. This CDR3 has 16 residues. CDR3 in DNA: TGTGCCAGCAGCTTGCGTGGACAGGAATCGAATTCACCCCTCCACTTT. Translated: CASSLRGQESNSPLHF.

The sample holds a few counts of this clone. This chain uses TRBV2 with TRBJ1-4, with 11 nucleotides matching TRBD1. The CDR3 is 17 residues long. Per germline, CDR1 SNHLY and CDR2 FYNNEI. After removal of 6 bases from V and 5 bases from J, the junction contained 11 bases not matched to a gene. Here the CDR3 reads CASRTGTGGHSNEKLFF. CDR3 coding DNA: TGTGCCAGCAGGACCGGGACAGGGGGGCACTCCAATGAAAAACTGTTTTTT.

The chain links TRBV10-3 to TRBJ2-2; 9 bases line up with TRBD2. Germline loops: CDR1 ENHRY, CDR2 SYGVKD. The CDR3 covers 17 residues. V shed 6 bases and J 1 base; nucleotides not matched to a gene: 9. The CDR3 protein is CAIRAHSGGLNTGELFF. The DNA for the CDR3 is TGTGCCATCAGAGCACATAGCGGGGGCCTGAACACCGGGGAGCTGTTTTTT.

The J gene is TRBJ1-3, the V gene TRBV11-2, with TRBD1 matching 9 bases. Losses at the gene ends were 2 bases for V and 3 bases for J; bases not matched to a gene: 5. Germline lookup yields CDR1 SGHAT and CDR2 FQNNGV. The CDR3 is made up of 16 amino acids. The CDR3 nucleotides are TGTGCCAGCAGCTTATTGGGGACAGGGCTTGGAAACACCATATATTTT. This codes for CASSLLGTGLGNTIYF.

The genes are TRBV4-3 and TRBJ2-5, with 10 bases fitting TRBD1. Germline V gene lookup returns CDR1 LGHNA and CDR2 YSLEER. V shed 1 base and J 5 bases; nucleotides not matched to a gene: 4. The CDR3 has 15 residues. The CDR3 DNA sequence: TGCGCCAGCAGCCAAGGACAGGGGGCGCGGGAGACCCAGTACTTC. Protein: CASSQGQGARETQYF.